A selection of T cell receptor beta chains follows, all from one sample in a study of preoperative IRX-2 immunotherapy in early breast cancer. TCRdb's copy holds only in-frame clones and misses some; the assay was immunoSEQ multiplex PCR. The profile shows about 24,000 clones, around 90% of them singletons. The sample consisted of tumor tissue, taken after IRX-2 immunotherapy. These receptors were taken from a human donor with breast cancer. CDR3s include the opening cysteine and the closing phenylalanine or tryptophan. The D gene is left open where the match is weak. Some rows mark clone size as missing; the rest say once, few, many or name a class of expanded clone.

v_gene: TRBV5-4; abundance: once; j_gene: TRBJ2-3; d_gene: .; CDR3aa: CASSLGWRGAGTDTQYF; CDR3nt: TGTGCCAGCAGCTTGGGGTGGCGGGGCGCGGGCACAGATACGCAGTATTTT
v_gene: TRBV2; abundance: .; j_gene: TRBJ1-1; d_gene: .; CDR3aa: CASSLGVGSAFF; CDR3nt: TGTGCCAGCAGTCTGGGGGTCGGCTCAGCTTTCTTT
v_gene: TRBV14; abundance: .; j_gene: TRBJ1-6; d_gene: TRBD1; CDR3aa: CASSWGTGYSPLHF; CDR3nt: TGTGCCAGCAGCTGGGGGACAGGGTACTCACCCCTCCACTTT
v_gene: TRBV5-1; abundance: .; j_gene: TRBJ2-3; d_gene: TRBD2; CDR3aa: CASSRGLAETDTQYF; CDR3nt: TGCGCCAGCAGCCGGGGACTAGCGGAGACAGATACGCAGTATTTT
v_gene: TRBV19; abundance: .; j_gene: TRBJ2-7; d_gene: TRBD1; CDR3aa: CASSGDRAYEQYF; CDR3nt: TGTGCCTCCTCCGGGGACAGGGCCTACGAGCAGTACTTC
v_gene: TRBV30; abundance: .; j_gene: TRBJ2-5; d_gene: .; CDR3aa: CAWSVVLASAQETQYF; CDR3nt: TGTGCCTGGAGTGTCGTTCTGGCTAGCGCCCAAGAGACCCAGTACTTC
v_gene: TRBV7-8; abundance: .; j_gene: TRBJ2-5; d_gene: .; CDR3aa: CASSLGYRETQYF; CDR3nt: TGTGCCAGCAGCTTAGGATATCGGGAGACCCAGTACTTC
v_gene: TRBV27; abundance: .; j_gene: TRBJ2-1; d_gene: TRBD1; CDR3aa: CASSFPGQVGAEQFF; CDR3nt: TGTGCCAGCAGTTTCCCCGGACAGGTTGGGGCTGAGCAGTTCTTC
v_gene: TRBV30; abundance: few; j_gene: TRBJ1-6; d_gene: .; CDR3aa: CAWSVEGMGSPLHF; CDR3nt: TGTGCCTGGAGTGTGGAGGGAATGGGTTCACCCCTCCACTTT
v_gene: TRBV5-1; abundance: .; j_gene: TRBJ1-2; d_gene: TRBD1; CDR3aa: CASSRGQGRGFYGYTF; CDR3nt: TGCGCCAGCAGTCGGGGACAGGGGAGGGGGTTCTATGGCTACACCTTC
v_gene: TRBV7-8; abundance: .; j_gene: TRBJ1-2; d_gene: .; CDR3aa: CASSRGRVGDYGYTF; CDR3nt: TGTGCCAGCAGCAGGGGCAGGGTCGGGGACTATGGCTACACCTTC
v_gene: TRBV7-3; abundance: .; j_gene: TRBJ1-2; d_gene: .; CDR3aa: CASSPGGSAYGYTF; CDR3nt: TGTGCCAGCAGCCCCGGGGGCAGTGCCTATGGCTACACCTTC
v_gene: TRBV29-1; abundance: few; j_gene: TRBJ2-2; d_gene: .; CDR3aa: CSVEDRVGRGSGELFF; CDR3nt: TGCAGCGTTGAAGATCGGGTGGGGCGCGGGTCCGGGGAGCTGTTTTTT
v_gene: TRBV5-5; abundance: .; j_gene: TRBJ2-7; d_gene: .; CDR3aa: CASSPGGLLSSYEQYF; CDR3nt: TGTGCCAGCAGCCCCGGGGGACTCCTGAGCTCCTACGAGCAGTACTTC
v_gene: TRBV11-2; abundance: .; j_gene: TRBJ2-1; d_gene: TRBD2; CDR3aa: CASSLEAGGNNEQFF; CDR3nt: TGTGCCAGCAGCTTAGAGGCGGGGGGAAACAATGAGCAGTTCTTC
v_gene: TRBV19; abundance: .; j_gene: TRBJ1-4; d_gene: TRBD1; CDR3aa: CASSIDIGGTAATNEKLFF; CDR3nt: TGTGCCAGTAGTATAGATATAGGCGGGACAGCTGCAACTAATGAAAAACTGTTTTTT
v_gene: TRBV5-1; abundance: .; j_gene: TRBJ2-5; d_gene: TRBD2; CDR3aa: CASSWSNGLAGGLSRETQYF; CDR3nt: TGCGCCAGCAGCTGGTCCAATGGACTAGCGGGGGGACTATCAAGAGAGACCCAGTACTTC
v_gene: TRBV6-1; abundance: .; j_gene: TRBJ1-3; d_gene: .; CDR3aa: CASSEYSGGNTIYF; CDR3nt: TGTGCCAGCAGTGAATACTCTGGGGGAAACACCATATATTTT
v_gene: TRBV7-2; abundance: .; j_gene: TRBJ1-6; d_gene: TRBD1; CDR3aa: CASSPRDSSSPLHF; CDR3nt: TGTGCCAGCAGCCCGCGGGACAGCAGTTCACCCCTCCACTTT
v_gene: TRBV7-6; abundance: .; j_gene: TRBJ1-1; d_gene: .; CDR3aa: CASSLNQGTEAFF; CDR3nt: TGTGCCAGCAGCTTAAACCAGGGAACTGAAGCTTTCTTT
v_gene: TRBV5-1; abundance: once; j_gene: TRBJ2-3; d_gene: TRBD2; CDR3aa: CASSLLAGGADTQYF; CDR3nt: TGCGCCAGCAGCTTACTAGCGGGGGGAGCAGATACGCAGTATTTT
v_gene: TRBV10-3; abundance: .; j_gene: TRBJ1-2; d_gene: TRBD1; CDR3aa: CAISDGGQGVYGYTF; CDR3nt: TGTGCCATCAGTGATGGGGGACAGGGTGTATATGGCTACACCTTC
v_gene: TRBV29-1; abundance: .; j_gene: TRBJ2-3; d_gene: .; CDR3aa: CSVGTLSTDTQYF; CDR3nt: TGCAGCGTGGGGACTCTCTCCACAGATACGCAGTATTTT
v_gene: TRBV6-5; abundance: .; j_gene: TRBJ1-5; d_gene: TRBD1; CDR3aa: CASRPDRAGYQPQHF; CDR3nt: TGTGCCAGCAGGCCCGACAGGGCAGGTTATCAGCCCCAGCATTTT